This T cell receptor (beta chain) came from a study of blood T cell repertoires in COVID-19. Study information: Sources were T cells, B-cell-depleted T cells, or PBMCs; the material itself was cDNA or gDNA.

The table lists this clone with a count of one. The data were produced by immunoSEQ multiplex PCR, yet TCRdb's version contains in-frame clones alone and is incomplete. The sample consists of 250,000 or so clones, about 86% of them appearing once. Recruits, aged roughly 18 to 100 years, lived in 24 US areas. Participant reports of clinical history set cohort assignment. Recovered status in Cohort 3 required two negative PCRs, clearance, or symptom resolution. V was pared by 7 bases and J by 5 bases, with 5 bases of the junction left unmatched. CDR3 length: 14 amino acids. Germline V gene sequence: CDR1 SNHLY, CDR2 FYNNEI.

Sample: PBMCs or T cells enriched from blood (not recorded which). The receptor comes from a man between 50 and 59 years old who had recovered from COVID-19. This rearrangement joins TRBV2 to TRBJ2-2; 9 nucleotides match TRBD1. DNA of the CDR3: TGTGCCAGCATACCGGGACAGGGAACCGGGGAGCTGTTTTTT. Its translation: CASIPGQGTGELFF.